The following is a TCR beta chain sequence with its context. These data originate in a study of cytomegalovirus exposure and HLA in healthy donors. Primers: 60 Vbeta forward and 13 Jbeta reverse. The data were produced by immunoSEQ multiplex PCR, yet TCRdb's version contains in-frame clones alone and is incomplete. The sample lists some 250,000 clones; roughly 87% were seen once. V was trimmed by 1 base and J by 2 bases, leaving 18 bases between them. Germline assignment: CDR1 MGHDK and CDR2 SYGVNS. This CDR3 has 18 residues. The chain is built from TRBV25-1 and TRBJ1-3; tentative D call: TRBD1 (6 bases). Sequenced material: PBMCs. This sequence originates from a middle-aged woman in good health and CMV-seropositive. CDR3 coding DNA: TGTGCCAGCAGTGAATTAGGGGGGGGGCGCCGAGCTGGAAACACCATATATTTT. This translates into CASSELGGGRRAGNTIYF.